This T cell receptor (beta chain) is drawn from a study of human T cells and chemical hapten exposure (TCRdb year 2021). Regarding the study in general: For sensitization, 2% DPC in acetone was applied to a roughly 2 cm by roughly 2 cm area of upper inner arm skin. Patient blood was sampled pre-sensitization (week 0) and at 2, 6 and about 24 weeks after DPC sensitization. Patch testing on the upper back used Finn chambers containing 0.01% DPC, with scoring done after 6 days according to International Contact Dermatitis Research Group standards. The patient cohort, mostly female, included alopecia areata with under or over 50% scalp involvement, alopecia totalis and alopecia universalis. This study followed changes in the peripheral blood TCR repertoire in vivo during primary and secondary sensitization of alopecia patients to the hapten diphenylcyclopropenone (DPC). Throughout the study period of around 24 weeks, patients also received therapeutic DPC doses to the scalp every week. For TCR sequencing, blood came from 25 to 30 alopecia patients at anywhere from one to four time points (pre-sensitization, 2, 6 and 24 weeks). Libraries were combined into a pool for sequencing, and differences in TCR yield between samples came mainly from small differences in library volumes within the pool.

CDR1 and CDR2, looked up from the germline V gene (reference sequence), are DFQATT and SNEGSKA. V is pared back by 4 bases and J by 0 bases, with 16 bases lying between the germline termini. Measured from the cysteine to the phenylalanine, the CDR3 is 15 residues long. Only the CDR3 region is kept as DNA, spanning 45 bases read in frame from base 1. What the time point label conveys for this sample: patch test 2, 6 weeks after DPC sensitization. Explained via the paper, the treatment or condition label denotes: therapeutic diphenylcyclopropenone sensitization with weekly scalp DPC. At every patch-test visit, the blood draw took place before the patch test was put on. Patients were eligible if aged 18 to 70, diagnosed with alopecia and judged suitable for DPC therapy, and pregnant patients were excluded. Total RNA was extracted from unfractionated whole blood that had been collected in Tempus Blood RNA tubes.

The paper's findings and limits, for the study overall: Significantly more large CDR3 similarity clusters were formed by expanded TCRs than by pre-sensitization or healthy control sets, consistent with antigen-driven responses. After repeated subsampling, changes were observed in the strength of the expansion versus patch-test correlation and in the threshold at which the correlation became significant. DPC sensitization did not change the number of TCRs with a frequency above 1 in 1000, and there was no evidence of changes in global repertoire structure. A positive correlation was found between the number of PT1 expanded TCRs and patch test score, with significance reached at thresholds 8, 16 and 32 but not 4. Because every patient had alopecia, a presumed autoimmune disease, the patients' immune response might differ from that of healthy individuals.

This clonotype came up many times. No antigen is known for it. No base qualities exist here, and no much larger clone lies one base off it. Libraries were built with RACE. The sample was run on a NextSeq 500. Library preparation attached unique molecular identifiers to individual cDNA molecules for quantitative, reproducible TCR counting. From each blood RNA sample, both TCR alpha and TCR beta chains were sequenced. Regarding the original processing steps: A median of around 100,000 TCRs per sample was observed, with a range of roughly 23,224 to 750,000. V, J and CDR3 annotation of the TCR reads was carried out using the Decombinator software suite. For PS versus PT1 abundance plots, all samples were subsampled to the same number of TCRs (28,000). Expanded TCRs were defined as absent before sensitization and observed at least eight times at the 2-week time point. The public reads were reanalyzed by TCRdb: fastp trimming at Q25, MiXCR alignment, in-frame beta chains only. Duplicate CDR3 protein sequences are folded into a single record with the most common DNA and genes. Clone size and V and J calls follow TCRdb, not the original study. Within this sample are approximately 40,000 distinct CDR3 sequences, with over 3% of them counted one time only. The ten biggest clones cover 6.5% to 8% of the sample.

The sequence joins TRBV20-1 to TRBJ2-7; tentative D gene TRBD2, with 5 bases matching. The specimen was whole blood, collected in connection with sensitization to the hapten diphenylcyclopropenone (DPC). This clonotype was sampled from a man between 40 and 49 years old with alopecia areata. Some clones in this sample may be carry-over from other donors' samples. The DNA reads TGCAGTGCTATCCGCTTCGGAGGCCCCTCCTACGAGCAGTACTTC. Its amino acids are CSAIRFGGPSYEQYF.